Presented here are 13 T cell receptor beta chains from one specimen sequenced in a study of T-cell reconstitution after alpha-beta-depleted transplantation in children. The authors prepared the TCRbeta library with unique molecular identifiers. TCRdb re-derived calls from the PCR reads in MiXCR, one entry per CDR3 protein. The sample has about 250,000 distinct CDR3 sequences, 20% to 30% seen once. This specimen consisted of PBMCs, mostly from graft donor cells, obtained 360 days after TCRalphabeta/CD19-depleted stem cell transplant. These TCRs come from a female patient aged 2-10 years who had a stem cell transplant for congenital amegakaryocytic thrombocytopenia, so the T cells may come from the graft donor.

V and J are TRBV20-1 and TRBJ2-1; 14 positions match TRBD2. Germline CDR1 DFQATT, CDR2 SNEGSKA (reference sequence). The CDR3 sequence is 17 residues long. J was trimmed by 0 bases and V by 5 bases; bases with no gene match: 6. The CDR3 spells CSALTSGGANSYNEQFF. Here the CDR3 DNA reads TGCAGTGCTTTGACTAGCGGGGGGGCGAACTCCTACAATGAGCAGTTCTTC.

The J gene is TRBJ2-7, the V gene TRBV6-1, with 8 bases identical to TRBD2. V gave up 5 bases and J gave up 0 bases; unmatched junction bases: 3. Germline CDR1 MNHNS, CDR2 SASEGT. The CDR3 runs to 14 residues. This CDR3 reads CASSPTSGSYEQYF. The CDR3 region has the DNA TGTGCCAGCAGTCCAACTAGCGGCTCCTACGAGCAGTACTTC.

This clonotype was recorded at least ten times. The gene calls are TRBV11-2 and TRBJ2-2; TRBD1 agrees at 8 bases. The CDR3 covers 14 residues. V lost 5 bases to trimming and J lost 8 bases; unmatched junction nucleotides: 7. Germline V CDR1 and CDR2: SGHAT, FQNNGV. As DNA, the CDR3 is TGTGCCAGCAGCGAGAGCCAGGGGGCGGGGGAGCTGTTTTTT. Translation: CASSESQGAGELFF.

This clonotype was seen more than once but under ten times. The chain is built from TRBV5-1 and TRBJ2-7; D is uncertain. The germline V gene encodes CDR1 SGHRS and CDR2 YFSETQ. The CDR3 contains 15 residues. V lost 4 bases and J 6 bases, leaving 20 bases between the germline ends. The CDR3 coding sequence is TGCGCCAGCAGCGTCGGGCCCCAGCTGGCCCGCGAGCAGTACTTC. Translated: CASSVGPQLAREQYF.

This clonotype was counted only a few times. The chain couples TRBV7-3 to TRBJ2-3; D gene ambiguous. V lost 3 bases and J 8 bases, leaving 9 bases between the germline ends. CDR1 SGHTA and CDR2 FQGTGA come from the germline V gene. The CDR3 contains 12 residues. This CDR3 reads CASSLGTGTQYF. The CDR3 nucleotides read TGTGCCAGCAGCTTGGGTACTGGTACGCAGTATTTT.

The genes are TRBV4-1 and TRBJ1-4, with D unclear. The CDR3 has 18 residues. The V end lost 2 bases, the J end lost 3 bases, and 19 bases lay between the germline ends. CDR1 is MGHRA and CDR2 is YSYEKL in the germline V gene. DNA for the CDR3: TGCGCCAGCAGCCAAAGACCGAAAACGGTGTGGTCTAATGAAAAACTGTTTTTT. Its protein product is CASSQRPKTVWSNEKLFF.

The V call is TRBV29-1, the J call TRBJ1-1; tentative D call: TRBD1 (6 bases). The germline gives CDR1 SQVTM, CDR2 ANQGSEA. The length of the CDR3 is 15 residues. V lost 3 bases and J lost 10, with 24 bases in between. Written as DNA, the CDR3 is TGCAGCGTTGACAAAATTTCCGCAACAGGGAGCCCAGCTTTCTTT. This translates into CSVDKISATGSPAFF.

This rearrangement joins TRBV5-5 to TRBJ1-6; D uncertain. The germline CDR1 and CDR2 sequences are SGHKS and YYEKEE (reference sequence). CDR3 length: 12 amino acids. V was trimmed by 6 bases and J by 6 bases, leaving 7 bases between them. The CDR3 sequence is CASNLLNSPLHF. The DNA for the CDR3 is TGTGCCAGCAACCTGCTTAATTCACCCCTCCACTTT.

This clonotype was seen only a few times. V usage is TRBV29-1 and J usage is TRBJ1-1; 8 bases align to TRBD1. The CDR3 extends over 12 amino acids. Germline CDR1 and CDR2: SQVTM and ANQGSEA. The ends lost 7 bases at V and 6 bases at J; junction bases unmatched: 7. The chain's CDR3 is CSGGQGIAEAFF. The CDR3 DNA follows: TGCAGCGGAGGACAGGGTATCGCTGAAGCTTTCTTT.

This clonotype was seen a handful of times. The chain is built from TRBV4-1 and TRBJ1-5; TRBD1 is a possible D gene (5 bases). V was cut by 1 base and J by 0 bases, with 10 bases left in between. Per germline, CDR1 MGHRA and CDR2 YSYEKL. This CDR3 spans 16 amino acids. CDR3 DNA: TGCGCCAGCAGCCAAGGGGGCAGACATAGCAATCAGCCCCAGCATTTT. This sequence encodes CASSQGGRHSNQPQHF.

The chain is built from TRBV6-5 and TRBJ2-1, with TRBD1 identical over 9 bases. J lost 4 bases, V lost 0 bases, and 4 bases had no gene match. In germline, CDR1 is MNHEY, CDR2 SVGAGI. The CDR3 spans 16 residues. In DNA form, the CDR3 reads TGTGCCAGCAGTTACTCGAGACAGGGGGGGTACAATGAGCAGTTCTTC. Amino acid sequence: CASSYSRQGGYNEQFF.

This clonotype was observed a few times. V is TRBV3-1 and J is TRBJ2-2, with 8 bases lining up with TRBD2. Germline lookup yields CDR1 LGHDT and CDR2 YNNKEL (reference sequence). This CDR3 contains 15 residues. V lost 3 bases, J lost 4 bases, and 4 bases stayed unmatched. CDR3 loop: CASSHRTSFTGELFF. Here the CDR3 DNA reads TGTGCCAGCAGCCACCGGACTAGCTTCACCGGGGAGCTGTTTTTT.

This clonotype was counted a few times. The CDR3 region has the DNA TGTGCCAGCAGCTCCCCGGCAGTGGGTTACGAGCAGTACTTC. Its protein product is CASSSPAVGYEQYF. The chain joins TRBV7-6 to TRBJ2-7; no reliable D call. The CDR3 runs 14 residues. Germline V gives CDR1 SGHVS, CDR2 FNYEAQ. The V end lost 4 bases, the J end lost 4 bases, and 14 bases lay between the germline ends.